The 4 T cell receptor beta chains given below trace back to one sample, sequenced in a study of T cell clonotyping in hematopoietic cell transplantation. Time point meaning: recipient sample about 28 days before transplant, after cytoreduction. Only in-frame clones appear in the TCRdb table, and some are missing; sequencing was by immunoSEQ multiplex PCR. The data show tens of thousands of clones, with over 75% seen just once and about 6% held by the top ten. Source: peripheral blood mononuclear cells, taken before stem cell transplant. The receptors were sampled from a man aged 55 to 70 with biphenotypic leukemia. Some clones in this sample may be carry-over from other donors' samples.

V gene TRBV5-1 combines with J gene TRBJ2-7, with a weak D call TRBD2 (6 bases). Trimming left V 6 bases short and J 6 bases short, with 16 bases between. The germline V gene has CDR1 SGHRS and CDR2 YFSETQ. The CDR3 loop spans 13 amino acids. The CDR3 coding sequence is TGCGCCAGCACCGGGGCGGGGTTGGGCGAGCAGTACTTC. Its protein is CASTGAGLGEQYF.

This sequence joins TRBV19 and TRBJ1-2, with a possible D match to TRBD1 (5 bases). This CDR3 has 14 amino acids. Germline V gives CDR1 LNHDA, CDR2 SQIVND (reference sequence). Trimming removed 7 bases at V and 5 bases at J, with 17 bases between. The CDR3 DNA reads TGTGCCAGTACTGGGGCAGCACCCACTTATGGCTACACCTTC. This translates into CASTGAAPTYGYTF.

V gene TRBV28 combines with J gene TRBJ2-7; weak D call: TRBD1 (7 bases). This CDR3 region has 16 residues. Germline CDR1 MDHEN, CDR2 SYDVKM. Trimming stripped 8 bases from V and 2 bases from J, with 22 bases between. The CDR3 loop reads CASLSSAQGGTYEQYF. As DNA, the CDR3 is TGTGCCAGCCTTTCTTCGGCCCAGGGGGGCACCTACGAGCAGTACTTC.

The gene calls are TRBV11-2 and TRBJ2-5, with 8 bases lining up with TRBD2. Unmatched junction bases numbered 7, after V lost 5 bases and J lost 5 bases. In germline, CDR1 is SGHAT, CDR2 FQNNGV. The CDR3 is 14 amino acids. The CDR3 nucleotides read TGTGCCAGCAGCCTCCTGACTAGCGTGGAGACCCAGTACTTC. Protein: CASSLLTSVETQYF.